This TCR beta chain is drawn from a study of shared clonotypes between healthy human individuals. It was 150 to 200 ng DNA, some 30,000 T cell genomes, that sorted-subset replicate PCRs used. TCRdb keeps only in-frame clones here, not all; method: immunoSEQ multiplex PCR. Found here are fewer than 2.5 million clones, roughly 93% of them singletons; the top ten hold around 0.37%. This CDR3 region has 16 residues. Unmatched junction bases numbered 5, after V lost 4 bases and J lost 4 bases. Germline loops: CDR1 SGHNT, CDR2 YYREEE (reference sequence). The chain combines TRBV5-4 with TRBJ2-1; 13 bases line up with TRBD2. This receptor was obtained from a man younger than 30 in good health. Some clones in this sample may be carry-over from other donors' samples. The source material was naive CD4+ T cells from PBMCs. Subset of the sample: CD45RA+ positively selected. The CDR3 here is CASSRGTSGTYNEQFF. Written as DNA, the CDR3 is TGTGCCAGCAGCCGGGGGACTAGCGGGACTTACAATGAGCAGTTCTTC.